The present TCR beta chain was sequenced within a study of T-cell reconstitution after alpha-beta-depleted transplantation in children. Researchers prepared the TCRbeta library using unique molecular identifiers, the study reports. TCRdb analysed the PCR reads with MiXCR anew, one entry per CDR3 protein. This sample yields about 4,300 distinct CDR3 sequences, of which 9.5% to 15% are seen a single time; around 30% belongs to the top ten. This clonotype came up many times. The CDR3 has 16 amino acids. V dropped 0 bases and J dropped 3 bases, with 12 bases sitting between them. The V gene's germline CDR1 is SGHRS and CDR2 YFSETQ.

The material was PBMCs, mostly from graft donor cells, obtained 60 days after TCRalphabeta/CD19-depleted stem cell transplant. This clonotype was obtained from a male patient between 2 and 10 years old who had a stem cell transplant for acute lymphoblastic leukemia, so the T cells may come from the graft donor. The V and J genes are TRBV5-1 and TRBJ1-4, with a possible D match to TRBD1 (5 bases). The CDR3 region is CASSLDVGASNEKLFF. CDR3 DNA: TGCGCCAGCAGCTTGGACGTCGGGGCGTCTAATGAAAAACTGTTTTTT.